Reported below is one T cell receptor (beta chain). This entry belongs to a study of blood T cell repertoires in COVID-19. Across the study: The study drew acute and convalescent COVID-19 samples from the United States, Italy and Spain. Nucleic acid was either cDNA or gDNA, and it came from T cells, B-cell-depleted T cells, or PBMCs.

Germline V gives CDR1 SGDLS, CDR2 YYNGEE. The ends lost 1 base at V and 1 base at J; junction bases unmatched: 7. The CDR3 has 16 residues. Authors' methods: For nucleated cells, counts were estimated from reference gene primer amplification. Profiling relied on immunoSEQ multiplex PCR, and the TCRdb table lists in-frame clones only, not all of them. That table supplies the V and J calls and clone size; D and trimming were determined from the DNA. The data contain fewer than 150,000 clones, approximately 80% of them singletons. The sample taken for sequencing was peripheral blood. This receptor was obtained from a woman over 75 in a cohort sampled during active or convalescent COVID-19. J is TRBJ2-5 and V is TRBV9; 7 bases map to TRBD1. The CDR3 region has the DNA TGTGCCAGCAGCGTACTTTTCGGACAGGCCCAAGAGACCCAGTACTTC. This translates into CASSVLFGQAQETQYF.